Following are 25 T cell receptor beta chains from one sample sequenced in a study of shared clonotypes between healthy human individuals. Some clones are missing from TCRdb's copy, which holds only in-frame ones; the method was immunoSEQ multiplex PCR. The sample carries about 1.5 million clones, 95% to 99% recorded once. Sequenced material: naive CD4+ T cells sorted from blood. Subset specified: CD45RA+ positively selected. All receptors derive from a young man in good health.

The rearrangement joins TRBV4-2 to TRBJ2-7; 9 bases are a match to TRBD2. CDR3 size: 15 residues. From germline, CDR1 is LGHNA and CDR2 YNFKEQ. V was clipped by 1 base and J by 1 base; unmatched bases: 2. CDR3 coding DNA: TGTGCCAGCAGCCAAGGTGGACTAGCGTCCTACGAGCAGTACTTC. The encoded protein is CASSQGGLASYEQYF.

This sequence joins TRBV7-9 and TRBJ2-1; TRBD2 matches at 8 bases. With V trimmed by 3 bases and J by 5 bases, 12 bases remained unmatched. The germline gives CDR1 SEHNR, CDR2 FQNEAQ (reference sequence). The CDR3 length is 17 residues. DNA of the CDR3: TGTGCCAGCAGCTTCCCCCGCAGCGGGAGTACGGACAATGAGCAGTTCTTC. It translates to CASSFPRSGSTDNEQFF.

This clone was seen once. Written as DNA, the CDR3 is TGCGCCAGCAGCTTGGGTACCTATAGAGCCGCGAACACCGGGGAGCTGTTTTTT. It encodes CASSLGTYRAANTGELFF. This chain joins TRBV5-1 and TRBJ2-2; D gene unclear. The CDR3 covers 18 residues. Trimming cost V 0 bases and J 0 bases, with 15 bases left between them. Germline V CDR1 and CDR2: SGHRS, YFSETQ.

The chain joins TRBV5-1 to TRBJ2-7; 8 bases map to TRBD1. Germline-derived CDR1 and CDR2 are SGHRS and YFSETQ. The CDR3 spans 14 residues. V trimming: 5 bases; J trimming: 2 bases; junction bases outside the gene matches: 6. CDR3 DNA: TGCGCCAGCAGTCCCACAGGGGGTACCTACGAGCAGTACTTC. Translation: CASSPTGGTYEQYF.

V and J are TRBV13 and TRBJ2-7; the D is unclear. V lost 5 bases and J 8 bases, leaving 16 bases between the germline ends. Germline V gene data show CDR1 as PRHDT and CDR2 as FYEKMQ (reference sequence). CDR3 length: 13 residues. CDR3 nucleotides: TGTGCCAGCAGCACTCTCCCGGGTGGGCAGCAGTACTTC. This encodes CASSTLPGGQQYF.

The chain has TRBV10-1 and TRBJ1-4; D ambiguous. From germline, CDR1 is WNHNN and CDR2 SYGVQD (reference sequence). V lost 4 bases and J 0 bases, leaving 0 bases between the germline ends. The CDR3 runs 12 residues. CDR3 nucleotides: TGCGCCAGCAGTGCAACTAATGAAAAACTGTTTTTT. Its translation is CASSATNEKLFF.

The chain is built from TRBV30 and TRBJ2-5; no firm D call. The germline CDR1 and CDR2 sequences are GTSNPN and SVGIG (reference sequence). V gave up 0 bases and J gave up 5 bases, with 10 bases separating them. This CDR3 comprises 13 residues. The CDR3 coding sequence is TGTGCCTGGAGTGTCAGGTACGGGGAGACCCAGTACTTC. Protein product: CAWSVRYGETQYF.

The rearrangement uses TRBV2 and TRBJ1-5; D gene uncertain. Germline CDR1 reads SNHLY; CDR2 reads FYNNEI. Deletions cut 0 bases from V and 1 base from J, with 13 bases between. This CDR3 contains 17 residues. The CDR3 DNA follows: TGTGCCAGCAGTGAAGCGTTAGACCTCGACAGCAATCAGCCCCAGCATTTT. It encodes CASSEALDLDSNQPQHF. The full variable domain, rest sourced from reference TRBV2 and TRBJ1-5, is EPEVTQTPSHQVTQMGQEVILRCVPISNHLYFYWYRQILGQKVEFLVSFYNNEISEKSEIFDDQFSVERPDGSNFTLKIRSTKLEDSAMYFCASSEALDLDSNQPQHFGDGTRLSIL.

The J gene is TRBJ2-5, the V gene TRBV10-3; TRBD1 matches 12 bases. Germline V CDR1 and CDR2: ENHRY, SYGVKD. Trimming took 6 bases from V and 5 from J; bases not matched to a gene: 4. The CDR3 runs 14 residues. The CDR3 is CAIRTGTGGETQYF. CDR3 sequence (DNA): TGTGCCATCAGGACCGGGACAGGGGGCGAGACCCAGTACTTC.

This chain uses TRBV5-1 with TRBJ2-5; D might be TRBD2 (5 bases). The CDR3 spans 12 residues. V lost 4 bases and J 5 bases, leaving 9 bases between the germline ends. Germline V CDR1 and CDR2: SGHRS, YFSETQ. CDR3 DNA: TGCGCCAGCAGCCGTACTAGGGAGACCCAGTACTTC. It specifies CASSRTRETQYF.

This chain joins TRBV7-9 and TRBJ2-7; TRBD1 matches at 8 bases. Looked up from germline, CDR1 is SEHNR and CDR2 is FQNEAQ (reference sequence). Losses at the gene ends were 4 bases for V and 5 bases for J; bases not matched to a gene: 7. The CDR3 length is 14 residues. The CDR3 DNA is TGTGCCAGCAGCTCGTGGACAGGGAACGACGAGCAGTACTTC. This encodes CASSSWTGNDEQYF.

This chain joins TRBV5-1 and TRBJ2-6; 10 bases are shared with TRBD1. With V trimmed by 3 bases and J by 1 base, 10 bases remained unmatched. CDR1 and CDR2 (germline): SGHRS, YFSETQ. The length of the CDR3 is 19 residues. This CDR3 is CASSSSPGQGNSGANVLTF. In DNA, the CDR3 is TGCGCCAGCAGCTCCTCCCCGGGACAGGGGAATTCTGGGGCCAACGTCCTGACTTTC. Drawing the rest from reference TRBV5-1 and TRBJ2-6, the complete variable domain is KAGVTQTPRYLIKTRGQQVTLSCSPISGHRSVSWYQQTPGQGLQFLFEYFSETQRNKGNFPGRFSGRQFSNSRSEMNVSTLELGDSALYLCASSSSPGQGNSGANVLTFGAGSRLTVL.

For the CDR3, the DNA is TGTGCCAGCAGCTTATCCGATATAGTCCTCCCTGGAAACACCATATATTTT. Protein: CASSLSDIVLPGNTIYF. The rearrangement links TRBV7-9 to TRBJ1-3; D is uncertain. CDR3 size: 17 residues. V was trimmed by 2 bases and J by 2 bases, leaving 16 bases between them. Germline V CDR1 and CDR2: SEHNR, FQNEAQ (reference sequence). The full variable domain, with the rest looked up from reference TRBV7-9 and TRBJ1-3, is DTGVSQNPRHKITKRGQNVTFRCDPISEHNRLYWYRQTLGQGPEFLTYFQNEAQLEKSRLLSDRFSAERPKGSFSTLEIQRTEQGDSAMYLCASSLSDIVLPGNTIYFGEGSWLTVV.

The V and J genes are TRBV27 and TRBJ2-2, with no clear D. The germline V and J ends were trimmed by 4 bases and 5 bases, with 8 bases remaining between them. Germline CDR1 and CDR2: MNHEY and SMNVEV (reference sequence). This CDR3 comprises 13 residues. CDR3 in DNA: TGTGCCAGCAGTTATACGCGGACCGGGGAGCTGTTTTTT. It specifies CASSYTRTGELFF.

This clone was picked up one time. The chain combines TRBV2 with TRBJ2-7; a weak D match, TRBD1 (9 bases). The CDR3 is 15 residues long. Trimming took off 5 bases at V and 4 bases at J, with 18 bases between the two ends. The germline V gene has CDR1 SNHLY and CDR2 FYNNEI. The CDR3 DNA is TGTGCCAGCAGTCGGGAGGGACAGGGATTATACGAGCAGTACTTC. It specifies CASSREGQGLYEQYF.

The V gene is TRBV18, the J gene TRBJ1-3; TRBD1 might be the D (5 bases). This CDR3 has 12 amino acids. The V gene lost 3 bases and the J gene lost 8 bases, with 8 bases spanning the gap. Germline CDR1 reads KGHSH; CDR2 reads LQKENI. The CDR3 region is CASSPRVDTIYF. The DNA of the CDR3 is TGTGCCAGCTCACCCAGGGTTGACACCATATATTTT.

V usage is TRBV19 and J usage is TRBJ2-7; weak D call: TRBD1 (5 bases). This CDR3 has 11 amino acids. Germline CDR1 LNHDA, CDR2 SQIVND (reference sequence). V lost 4 bases and J lost 8, with 9 bases in between. CDR3 sequence (DNA): TGTGCCAGTAGTACAGGACATCAGCAGTACTTC. This codes for CASSTGHQQYF.

This clone has just a few counts. At the DNA level, this CDR3 is encoded by other sequences in the same sample as well. V is TRBV5-1 and J is TRBJ2-1; TRBD2 matches at 11 bases. V lost 0 bases to trimming and J lost 4 bases; unmatched junction nucleotides: 3. The germline gives CDR1 SGHRS, CDR2 YFSETQ. The CDR3 length is 16 residues. Here the CDR3 DNA reads TGCGCCAGCAGCTTGGCCCTAGCGGGAGGTTACAATGAGCAGTTCTTC. This sequence encodes CASSLALAGGYNEQFF.

The genes are TRBV7-8 and TRBJ1-1; D gene unclear. Trimming pared 4 bases from V and 1 base from J, leaving 16 bases between. CDR3 length equals 16 residues. Germline CDR1 and CDR2: SGHVS and FQNEAQ. CDR3 sequence: CASSYAPGPGNTEAFF. The CDR3 DNA reads TGTGCCAGCAGCTACGCCCCAGGCCCAGGGAACACTGAAGCTTTCTTT.

The chain recombines TRBV21-1 with TRBJ2-7; TRBD1, the D gene given by the table, was not confirmed from the DNA. TRBV21-1 is designated a pseudogene. The CDR3 has 16 residues. CDR3 amino acids: CASSKEGTGDHYEQYF. CDR3 sequence (DNA): TGTGCCAGCAGCAAAGAGGGGACAGGGGACCACTACGAGCAGTACTTC.

The chain joins TRBV10-1 to TRBJ1-1; no definite D call. Germline loops: CDR1 WNHNN, CDR2 SYGVQD (reference sequence). This CDR3 contains 13 residues. With 4 bases removed from V and 5 bases from J, the gap between germline ends came to 11 bases. CDR3 nucleotide sequence: TGCGCCAGCAGTGCCACCCTGGGGACTGAAGCTTTCTTT. Translation: CASSATLGTEAFF.

The sample holds one count of this clone. The chain recombines TRBV27 with TRBJ1-5; D ambiguous. Trimming took 3 bases from V and 0 from J, leaving 15 bases between them. The CDR3 sequence is 17 residues long. The germline V gene encodes CDR1 MNHEY and CDR2 SMNVEV (reference sequence). The CDR3: CASSFKGSTLSNQPQHF. The CDR3 region has the DNA TGTGCCAGCAGTTTTAAGGGATCGACTCTTAGCAATCAGCCCCAGCATTTT.

This sequence joins TRBV2 and TRBJ2-1; 9 bases agree with TRBD1. The CDR3 length is 14 residues. J gave up 4 bases and V 8 bases, and 6 bases lay outside the gene matches. Per the germline V gene, CDR1 is SNHLY and CDR2 is FYNNEI. CDR3 bases: TGTGCCAGCTCCGGGACAGGGCCTTACAATGAGCAGTTCTTC. The encoded protein is CASSGTGPYNEQFF.

A word on this clone: This sample also contains other DNA sequences that code for the same CDR3. V and J are TRBV7-3 and TRBJ2-3; 16 nucleotides match TRBD2. J was trimmed by 3 bases and V by 3 bases; bases with no gene match: 0. The CDR3 loop spans 16 amino acids. CDR1 is SGHTA, CDR2 FQGTGA, per germline. The CDR3 DNA follows: TGTGCCAGCAGCTTGGGACTAGCGGGAGGGACAGATACGCAGTATTTT. The encoded protein is CASSLGLAGGTDTQYF.

The rearrangement links TRBV4-1 to TRBJ2-6; D is unclear. V was shortened by 1 base and J by 0 bases, with 7 bases between the two germline ends. The CDR3 has 16 amino acids. Germline V gives CDR1 MGHRA, CDR2 YSYEKL. The CDR3 here is CASSQVLISGANVLTF. The CDR3 coding sequence is TGCGCCAGCAGCCAAGTATTAATCTCTGGGGCCAACGTCCTGACTTTC.